This T cell receptor beta chain appears in the sequencing data of a study of blood T cell repertoires in COVID-19. About the research overall: The study drew acute and convalescent COVID-19 samples from the United States, Italy and Spain. Sample material is recorded as cDNA or gDNA derived from T cells, B-cell-depleted T cells, or PBMCs.

Trimming cost V 4 bases and J 2 bases, with 14 bases left between them. Germline V CDR1 and CDR2: LNHDA, SQIVND (reference sequence). The CDR3 extends over 15 amino acids. Study processing details: Quantification of nucleated cells was approximated via reference gene primer amplification. Clones were read by immunoSEQ multiplex PCR, and TCRdb kept only the in-frame ones, dropping some. The V and J calls and the clone size are those of that table, but D and trimming were determined from the DNA. The table shows about 150,000 clones, with about 85% occurring only once. The source is a man aged 55 to 70 with COVID-19, enrolled during active disease. Sequencing was performed on peripheral blood. V is TRBV19 and J is TRBJ1-2, with D tentatively TRBD1 (5 bases). The CDR3 spells CASSTMGTYNYGYTF. DNA of the CDR3: TGTGCCAGTAGTACTATGGGGACTTACAACTATGGCTACACCTTC.